These 6 T cell receptor beta chains came from one sample sequenced in a study of shared clonotypes between healthy human individuals. TCRdb keeps only in-frame clones here, not all; method: immunoSEQ multiplex PCR. The data hold under 1,900,000 clones, with 98% observed a single time. Sequenced input: naive CD4+ T cells sorted from blood. Indicated subset: CD45RA+ positively selected. The origin of the receptors is a man aged 30-40 years in good health.

The chain couples TRBV7-6 to TRBJ2-7, with 12 nucleotides matching TRBD2. The V gene end was trimmed by 4 bases and the J gene end by 5 bases; junction bases not matched to a gene: 6. In germline, CDR1 is SGHVS, CDR2 FNYEAQ. The CDR3 is 15 residues long. Here the CDR3 reads CASSSGLAGGDEQYF. CDR3 nucleotide sequence: TGTGCCAGCAGCTCCGGTCTAGCGGGAGGGGACGAGCAGTACTTC. Full variable domain (rest looked up from reference TRBV7-6 and TRBJ2-7): GAGVSQSPRYKVTKRGQDVALRCDPISGHVSLYWYRQALGQGPEFLTYFNYEAQQDKSGLPNDRFSAERPEGSISTLTIQRTEQRDSAMYRCASSSGLAGGDEQYFGPGTRLTVT.

The chain employs TRBV11-2 and TRBJ2-1, with 8 bases matching TRBD2. Germline CDR1 is SGHAT and CDR2 is FQNNGV. This CDR3 contains 15 residues. V dropped 2 bases and J dropped 4; count of bases not matched to a gene: 4. The CDR3 loop is CASSLLLAEYNEQFF. The CDR3 nucleotides are TGTGCCAGCAGCTTACTACTAGCGGAGTACAATGAGCAGTTCTTC.

The chain employs TRBV11-3 and TRBJ2-7, with TRBD1 matching over 11 bases. CDR1 SGHNT and CDR2 YENEEA come from the germline V gene. The length of the CDR3 is 14 residues. The V segment lost 5 bases and the J segment 7 bases; nucleotides outside the gene matches: 7. The DNA for the CDR3 is TGTGCCAGCAGCCTCGGACAGGGGGCGCGAGAGCAGTACTTC. This codes for CASSLGQGAREQYF.

The DNA of the CDR3 is TGTGCCAGCAGCTTAGTGCCCCACAGGGGCCATCAGCCCCAGCATTTT. Protein: CASSLVPHRGHQPQHF. This chain uses TRBV13 with TRBJ1-5; 7 nucleotides line up with TRBD1. With V trimmed by 1 base and J by 5 bases, 8 bases remained unmatched. Per the germline V gene, CDR1 is PRHDT and CDR2 is FYEKMQ (reference sequence). The CDR3 covers 16 residues.

CDR3 sequence (DNA): TGTGCCGGACGGGGAACGGACTCCTACGAGCAGTACTTC. Its translation: CAGRGTDSYEQYF. The gene calls are TRBV5-4 and TRBJ2-7; D perhaps matches TRBD2 (5 bases). Trimming took off 10 bases at V and 0 bases at J, with 14 bases between the two ends. This CDR3 contains 13 residues. CDR1 and CDR2 (germline): SGHNT, YYREEE (reference sequence).

This clone appeared once. The chain joins TRBV5-6 to TRBJ1-2, with D perhaps TRBD1 (6 bases). Trimming took off 7 bases at V and 6 bases at J, with 13 bases between the two ends. This CDR3 is built from 12 residues. Germline CDR1 and CDR2: SGHDT and YYEEEE. CDR3 DNA: TGTGCCAGCGGAACAGGGACTCATGGCTACACCTTC. It encodes CASGTGTHGYTF.